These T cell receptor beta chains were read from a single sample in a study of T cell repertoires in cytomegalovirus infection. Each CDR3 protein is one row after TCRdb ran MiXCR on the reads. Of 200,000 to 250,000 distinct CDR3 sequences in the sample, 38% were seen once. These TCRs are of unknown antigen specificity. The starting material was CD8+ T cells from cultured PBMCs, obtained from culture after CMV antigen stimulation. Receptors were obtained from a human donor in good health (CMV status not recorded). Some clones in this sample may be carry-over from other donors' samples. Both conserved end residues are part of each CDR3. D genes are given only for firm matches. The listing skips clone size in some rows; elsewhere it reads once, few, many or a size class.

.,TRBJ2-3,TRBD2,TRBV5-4,TGTGCCAGCAGCTTCGGGACTAGCGGGCTAAGTACGCAGTATTTT,CASSFGTSGLSTQYF
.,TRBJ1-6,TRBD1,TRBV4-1,TGCGCCAGCAGCCAACTCTTTTTTACAGGGGTTGGCTCCTATAATTCACCCCTCCACTTT,CASSQLFFTGVGSYNSPLHF
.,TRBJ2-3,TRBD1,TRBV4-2,TGTGCCAGCAGCCACGCCCCCCCGGGGACAGGGCCGTCTTTT,CASSHAPPGTGPSF
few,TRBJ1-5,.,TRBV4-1,TGCGCCAGCAGCCAAGTACCTAGCAATCAGCCCCAGCATTTT,CASSQVPSNQPQHF
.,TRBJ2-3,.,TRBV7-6,TGTGCCAGCAGTATGACTTACAACACAGATACGCAGTATTTT,CASSMTYNTDTQYF
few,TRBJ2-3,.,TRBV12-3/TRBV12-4,TGTGCCAGCAGGGTCCCGGGCACAGATACGCAGTATTTT,CASRVPGTDTQYF
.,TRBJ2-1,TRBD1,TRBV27,TGTGCCAGCAGAGCCACGGACAGGGGGAGGATGAGTGAGCAGTTCTTC,CASRATDRGRMSEQFF
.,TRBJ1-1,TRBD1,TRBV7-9,TGTGCCAGCAGTCAAACAGGAGGGGACAGGGGGAACACTGAAGCTTTCTTT,CASSQTGGDRGNTEAFF
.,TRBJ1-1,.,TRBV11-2,TGTGCCAGCAGCTTGGGAGGGACGAACACTGAAGCTTTCTTT,CASSLGGTNTEAFF
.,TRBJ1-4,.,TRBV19,TGTGCCAGTAGACACCAAACTAATGAAAAACTGTTTTTT,CASRHQTNEKLFF
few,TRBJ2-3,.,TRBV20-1,TGCAGTGCTAGAGGAGGTTTCCTCCAGGATACGCAGTATTTT,CSARGGFLQDTQYF
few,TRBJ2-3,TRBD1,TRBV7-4,TGTGCCAGCAGCCCACCCGACGGCAGGGGGCGAACAGATACGCAGTATTTT,CASSPPDGRGRTDTQYF
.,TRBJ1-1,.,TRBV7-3,TGTGCCAGCAGCTTAACAGGGAACGGAATCCTTGAAGCTTTCTTT,CASSLTGNGILEAFF
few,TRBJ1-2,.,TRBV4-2,TGTGCCAGCTCCACTAACTATGGCTACACCTTC,CASSTNYGYTF
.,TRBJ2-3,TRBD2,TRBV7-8,TGTGCCAGCAGCTTAGAAACTAGCGGGAATACGCAGTATTTT,CASSLETSGNTQYF
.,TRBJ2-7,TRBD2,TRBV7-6,TGTGCCAGCAGCTTAACCTGGGCGGGAGGAGACTACGAGCAGTACTTC,CASSLTWAGGDYEQYF
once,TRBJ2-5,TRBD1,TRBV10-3,TGTGCCATCAGTGAGGTGTCGACAGGGGTAGGAGAGACCCAGTACTTC,CAISEVSTGVGETQYF
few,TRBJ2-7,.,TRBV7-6,TGTGCCAGCAGCTTAGCGGGTCTAGCGAATAGCTACGAGCAGTACTTC,CASSLAGLANSYEQYF
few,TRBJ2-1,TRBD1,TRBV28,TGTGCCAGCAGGACCGGGACAGGGTCTTTAGGTGAGCAGTTCTTC,CASRTGTGSLGEQFF
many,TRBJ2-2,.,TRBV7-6,TGTGCCAGCATCGAGGAGCAGGGTGACTACACCGGGGAGCTGTTTTTT,CASIEEQGDYTGELFF
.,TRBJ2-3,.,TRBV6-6,TGTGCCAGCATCGGCGGGGACACAGATACGCAGTATTTT,CASIGGDTDTQYF
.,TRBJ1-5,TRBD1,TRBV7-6,TGTGCCAGCAGCTCAGGGAGTCGACAGGGGGCAACAGGCAATCAGCCCCAGCATTTT,CASSSGSRQGATGNQPQHF
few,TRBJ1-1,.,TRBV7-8,TGTGCCAGCAGCTTAGACGGGGAGAACACTGAAGCTTTCTTT,CASSLDGENTEAFF
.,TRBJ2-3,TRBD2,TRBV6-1,TGTGCCAGCAGTGAAAAGCGGGGGTCAGATACGCAGTATTTT,CASSEKRGSDTQYF
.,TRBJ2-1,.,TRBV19,TGTGCCAGTAGTGCCCTCAACGGCAATGAGCAGTTCTTC,CASSALNGNEQFF
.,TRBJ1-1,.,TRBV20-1,TGCAGTGGGTGGGGGGGGCGGTACACTGAAGCTTTCTTT,CSGWGGRYTEAFF
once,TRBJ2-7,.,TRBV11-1,TGTGCCAGCAGCTGGGCAGGGACCTCCTACGAGCAGTACTTC,CASSWAGTSYEQYF
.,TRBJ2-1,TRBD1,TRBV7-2,TGTGCCAGCAGCCCGGGACAGGGACGGGAGCAGTTCTTC,CASSPGQGREQFF
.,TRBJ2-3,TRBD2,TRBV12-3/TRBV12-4,TGTGCCAGCAGTTTACCAGCGGGAGAGAGGCCCCAAGATACGCAGTATTTT,CASSLPAGERPQDTQYF
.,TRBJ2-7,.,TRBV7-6,TGTGCCAGCAGCTCCCGGGACTCCTACGAGCAGTACTTC,CASSSRDSYEQYF
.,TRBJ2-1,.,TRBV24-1,TGTGCCACCAGTGATGGGTGTAAGGATCTATCCTACAATGAGCAGTTCTTC,CATSDGCKDLSYNEQFF
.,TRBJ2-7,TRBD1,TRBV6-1,TGTGCCAGCACCGCTACAGGGGGCGGCTACGAGCAGTACTTC,CASTATGGGYEQYF
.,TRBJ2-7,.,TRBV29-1,TGCAGCGTTGAAAGGGAATACGAGCAGTACTTC,CSVEREYEQYF
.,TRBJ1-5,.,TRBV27,TGTGCCAGCACCAACCGGGGCGGCAATCAGCCCCAGCATTTT,CASTNRGGNQPQHF
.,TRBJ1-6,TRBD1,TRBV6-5,TGTGCCAGCAGCGAGAGGGACAGGGGTAATTCACCCCTCCACTTT,CASSERDRGNSPLHF
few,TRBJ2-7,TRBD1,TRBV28,TGTGCCAGCAGTATCACAGGGGGCAGCTACGAGCAGTACTTC,CASSITGGSYEQYF
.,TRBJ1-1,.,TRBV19,TGTGCCAGTACCCCCCGAAGGACGGTCACTGAAGCTTTCTTT,CASTPRRTVTEAFF
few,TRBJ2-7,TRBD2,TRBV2,TGTGCCAGCGCGGGGGAGAACTACGAGCAGTACTTC,CASAGENYEQYF
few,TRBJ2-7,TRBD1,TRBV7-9,TGTGCCAGCAGTTCTACAGGGGGCGACCGAGGCGAGCAGTACTTC,CASSSTGGDRGEQYF
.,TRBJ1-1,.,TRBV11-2,TGTGCAAGCAGCTTAGCCTACGTGAACACTGAAGCTTTCTTT,CASSLAYVNTEAFF
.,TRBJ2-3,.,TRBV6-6,TGTGCCAGCAACCGATGGGGCTCAGATACGCAGTATTTT,CASNRWGSDTQYF
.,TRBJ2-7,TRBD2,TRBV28,TGTGCCAGCAGTTTGAGACTAGCGGGAAATCTCGAGCAGTACTTC,CASSLRLAGNLEQYF
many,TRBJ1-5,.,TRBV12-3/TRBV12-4,TGTGCCAGCAGTTCCCAGGGGAGCTATCAGCCCCAGCATTTT,CASSSQGSYQPQHF
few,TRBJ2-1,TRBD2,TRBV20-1,TGCAGTGCTAGAGTTCTAGCGGGGCAGTTCTTC,CSARVLAGQFF
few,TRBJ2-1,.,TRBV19,TGTGCCAGTAGTATAGATTGGCTAGCACTGGATGAGCAGTTCTTC,CASSIDWLALDEQFF
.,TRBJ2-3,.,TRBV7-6,TGTGCCAGCAGCTTATATCTAGTCACAGATACGCAGTATTTT,CASSLYLVTDTQYF
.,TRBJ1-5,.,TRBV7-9,TGTGCCAGCAGCTTAGCGAAGCTGAGGGTCAATCAGCCCCAGCATTTT,CASSLAKLRVNQPQHF
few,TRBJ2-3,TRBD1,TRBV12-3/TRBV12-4,TGTGCCACCGAGGAAGGGGGCGCAGATACGCAGTATTTT,CATEEGGADTQYF
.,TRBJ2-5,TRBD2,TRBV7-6,TGTGCCAGCAGTTACACTAGCGGGGAAGAGACCCAGTACTTC,CASSYTSGEETQYF
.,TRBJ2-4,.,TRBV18,TGTGCCAGCTCACCTTTCGGGGAAGGAGGGAAAAACATTCAGTACTTC,CASSPFGEGGKNIQYF
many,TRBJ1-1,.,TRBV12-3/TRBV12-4,TGTGCCAGCAGTTTAGATGGGTTGAACACTGAAGCTTTCTTT,CASSLDGLNTEAFF
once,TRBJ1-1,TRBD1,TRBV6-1,TGTGCCAGAAGTCAAAAGGACAGGTTGAACACTGAAGCTTTCTTT,CARSQKDRLNTEAFF
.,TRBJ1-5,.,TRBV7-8,TGTGCCAGCAGCACCGGGACATCAAGCAATCAGCCCCAGCATTTT,CASSTGTSSNQPQHF
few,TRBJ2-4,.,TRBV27,TGTGCCAGCAGATCAATTACAGTCAGCAAAAACATTCAGTACTTC,CASRSITVSKNIQYF
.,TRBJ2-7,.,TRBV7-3,TGTGCCAGCAGCCCCCTTATACGGGACGAGCAGTACTTC,CASSPLIRDEQYF
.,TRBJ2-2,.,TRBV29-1,TGCAGCGCCCCTGGGGATAACACCGGGGAGCTGTTTTTT,CSAPGDNTGELFF
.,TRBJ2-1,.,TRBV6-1,TGTGCCAGCAGTGAAGCTCGGGGCAATGAGCAGTTCTTC,CASSEARGNEQFF
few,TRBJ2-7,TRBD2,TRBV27,TGTGCCAGCAGTTTACGGGGTAACACGTTAGCGGGAGACTACGAGCAGTACTTC,CASSLRGNTLAGDYEQYF
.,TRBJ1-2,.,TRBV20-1,TGCAGTGCCCCGGGGGAGATGTATGGCTACACCTTC,CSAPGEMYGYTF